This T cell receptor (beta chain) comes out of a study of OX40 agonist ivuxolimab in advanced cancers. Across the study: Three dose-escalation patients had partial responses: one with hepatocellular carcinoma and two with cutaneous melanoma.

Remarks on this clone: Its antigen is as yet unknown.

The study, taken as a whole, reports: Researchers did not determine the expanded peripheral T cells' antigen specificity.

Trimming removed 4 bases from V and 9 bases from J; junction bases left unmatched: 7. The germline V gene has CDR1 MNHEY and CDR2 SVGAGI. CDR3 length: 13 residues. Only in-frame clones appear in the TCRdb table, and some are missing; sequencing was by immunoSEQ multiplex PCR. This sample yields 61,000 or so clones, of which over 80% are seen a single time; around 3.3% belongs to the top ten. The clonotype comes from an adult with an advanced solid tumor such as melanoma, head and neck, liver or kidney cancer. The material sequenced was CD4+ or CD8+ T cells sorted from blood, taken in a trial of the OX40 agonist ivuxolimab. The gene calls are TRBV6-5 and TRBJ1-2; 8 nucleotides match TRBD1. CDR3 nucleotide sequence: TGTGCCAGCAGTTCCGGGACAGGTTCTCGCTACACCTTC. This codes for CASSSGTGSRYTF.